This T cell receptor beta chain comes out of a study of blood T cell repertoires in COVID-19. In the study's own analysis: From reference gene primer amplification, estimates of nucleated cell counts were derived. TCRdb's copy holds only in-frame clones and misses some; the assay was immunoSEQ multiplex PCR. That table furnishes V, J and clone size, whereas the DNA furnished D and trimming. Of about 130,000 clones listed, 75% to 85% were seen once; the top ten hold 5%. This clone has only a few counts. Trimming took 6 bases from V and 4 from J; bases not matched to a gene: 8. The CDR3 extends over 15 amino acids. Per germline, CDR1 SNHLY and CDR2 FYNNEI.

The chain couples TRBV2 to TRBJ2-3, with 9 bases fitting TRBD2. Sequences were obtained from peripheral blood. This receptor was obtained from a woman aged 70-85 years with COVID-19, enrolled during active disease. CDR3 sequence (DNA): TGTGCCAGCAGCGCGAGCGGGGGGTCCCCAGATACGCAGTATTTT. Its protein product is CASSASGGSPDTQYF.